The rows below give T cell receptor beta chains drawn from one sample of a study of OX40 agonist ivuxolimab in advanced cancers. This table comes from immunoSEQ multiplex PCR, and its TCRdb copy is limited to in-frame clones, with some not included. This sample carries more than 60,000 clones, approximately 84% of them seen once, and the ten largest clones take 3.5% to 4.5%. Sample: CD4+ or CD8+ T cells sorted from blood, taken in a trial of the OX40 agonist ivuxolimab. Receptors originate from an adult with an advanced solid tumor such as melanoma, head and neck, liver or kidney cancer. The CDR3 runs from the conserved cysteine through the conserved F or W. The order of the fields is J gene, clone size, D gene, V gene, CDR3 DNA, CDR3 protein. D genes are given only for firm matches. Clone size is shown for a subset of rows, as once, few, many or a class of expanded clone.

TRBJ1-4,NA,NA,TRBV10-3,TGTGCCATCAGTGAGTCCGGGGGCGCCGGGGAAAAACTGTTTTTT,CAISESGGAGEKLFF
TRBJ1-5,NA,NA,TRBV7-9,TGTGCCAGCAGCTTTGGGGCCCTGGGGGCAAGTCAGCCCCAGCATTTT,CASSFGALGASQPQHF
TRBJ2-7,NA,NA,TRBV5-1,TGCGCCAGCAGCCCGACTGGAGGGGGGAATACCTACGAGCAGTACTTC,CASSPTGGGNTYEQYF
TRBJ2-7,NA,NA,TRBV4-2,TGTGCCAGCAGCCAAGAATGGGGGCATAGGACCTACGAGCAGTACTTC,CASSQEWGHRTYEQYF
TRBJ1-6,NA,NA,TRBV29-1,TGCAGCGTAGCCGAGGGACAAAATAATTCACCCCTCCACTTT,CSVAEGQNNSPLHF
TRBJ1-6,few,NA,TRBV5-4,TGTGCCAGCAGCAGTCCAGGGCCTAATTCACCCCTCCACTTT,CASSSPGPNSPLHF
TRBJ1-1,NA,NA,TRBV19,TGTGCCAGTAGCATTCATATGACAGCCCGGAGCACTGAAGCTTTCTTT,CASSIHMTARSTEAFF
TRBJ1-5,few,TRBD1,TRBV19,TGTGCCAGTAGTACACAGGGGAAGCCCCAGCATTTT,CASSTQGKPQHF
TRBJ1-2,many,TRBD1,TRBV9,TGTGCCAGCAGCGTCTTTGACAGGGTCTCGAACTATGGCTACACCTTC,CASSVFDRVSNYGYTF
TRBJ2-1,NA,NA,TRBV18,TGTGCCAGCTCGCCACGACTTGGGTCCTACAATGAGCAGTTCTTC,CASSPRLGSYNEQFF
TRBJ1-2,once,TRBD1,TRBV6-1,TGTGCCAGCAGGACAGGGGGCAACTATGGCTACACCTTC,CASRTGGNYGYTF
TRBJ2-5,NA,TRBD2,TRBV7-6,TGTGCCAGCAGCCCCAATGGTCCTAGCGGGGAGACCCAGTACTTC,CASSPNGPSGETQYF
TRBJ2-5,NA,NA,TRBV6-1,TGTGCCAGCAGTGATTCGGCCGCGTCCCGAGAGACCCAGTACTTC,CASSDSAASRETQYF
TRBJ2-3,once,NA,TRBV11-2,TGTGCCAGCAGCTCACTAGGGGGTTCTCTTGCAGATACGCAGTATTTT,CASSSLGGSLADTQYF
TRBJ1-1,NA,NA,TRBV2,TGTGCCAGCAGTGATATGGAGCTTGAAGCTTTCTTT,CASSDMELEAFF
TRBJ2-3,NA,TRBD2,TRBV2,TGTGCCAGCAGTGAGCAGCGGGGGGCGGGAGATACGCAGTATTTT,CASSEQRGAGDTQYF
TRBJ1-2,NA,NA,TRBV5-1,TGCGCCAGCAGCTTGGCCAAGGGGACGCCAACCTTC,CASSLAKGTPTF
TRBJ2-5,NA,TRBD2,TRBV11-2,TGTGCCAGCAGCTTTAGCACTAGCGGGGTCCAAGAGACCCAGTACTTC,CASSFSTSGVQETQYF
TRBJ1-1,NA,TRBD1,TRBV2,TGTGCCAGCCTGCCAACTACCGACAGGGCCTTAGGCACTGAAGCTTTCTTT,CASLPTTDRALGTEAFF
TRBJ1-2,NA,TRBD1,TRBV9,TGTGCCAGCAGCCCAGGCGGGGGGGACAGCTATGGCTACACCTTC,CASSPGGGDSYGYTF
TRBJ2-2,NA,TRBD2,TRBV5-1,TGCGCCAGCAGCTCTAGCGGGGGGAACACCGGGGAGCTGTTTTTT,CASSSSGGNTGELFF
TRBJ1-2,NA,NA,TRBV10-3,TGTGCCATCAGTGGGGGTCCCGGGAGTGGCTACACCTTC,CAISGGPGSGYTF
TRBJ2-7,NA,TRBD1,TRBV7-3,TGTGCCAGCAGCCAAGACAGGGGCGGCGAGCAGTACTTC,CASSQDRGGEQYF
TRBJ2-3,NA,NA,TRBV11-3,TGTGCCAGCAGCGAGACGCGGAGCACAGATACGCAGTATTTT,CASSETRSTDTQYF
TRBJ1-5,NA,NA,TRBV6-6,TGTGCCAGCAGCTACAATCCCGGGGAGCCCCAGCATTTT,CASSYNPGEPQHF
TRBJ1-1,NA,NA,TRBV7-7,TGTGCTAGCAGCTCCAACAAGAACACTGAAGCTTTCTTT,CASSSNKNTEAFF
TRBJ1-5,NA,NA,TRBV15,TGTGCCACCAGTACCCGGGGGCCACAGGGAAGATATGACAATCAGCCCCAGCATTTT,CATSTRGPQGRYDNQPQHF